Shown below are 14 T cell receptor beta chains from a single sample sequenced in a study of beta chain features in type 1 diabetes. Study findings and constraints: Shorter TCRB CDR3s, moderately but significantly so, were found in Type 1 diabetes patients in all four CD4+ subsets.

What these receptors recognize is not known. The entirety of the isolated RNA underwent reverse transcription, so expressed TCRB transcripts were sequenced. Profiled with immunoSEQ multiplex PCR; TCRdb holds only in-frame clones, not every one. Of approximately 600,000 clones in the sample, roughly an eighth were seen once. Sequenced input: naive CD4+ T cells from blood. All receptors derive from a man aged 25 to 40 with type 1 diabetes.

This clone has just one count. Other DNA sequences in this sample translate to the same CDR3. The chain has TRBV6-5 and TRBJ2-7, with D maybe TRBD1 (5 bases). Germline lookup yields CDR1 MNHEY and CDR2 SVGAGI. The CDR3 is 15 amino acids. V shed 0 bases and J shed 2 bases, with 11 bases lying between them. This CDR3 reads CASSYSAGSTYEQYF. The CDR3 DNA reads as TGTGCCAGCAGTTACTCGGCAGGGTCTACCTACGAGCAGTACTTC.

This chain's CDR3 is CASSPQGQLDYGYTF. CDR3 nucleotide sequence: TGCGCCAGCAGCCCACAGGGACAGTTGGACTATGGCTACACCTTC. This chain joins TRBV4-3 and TRBJ1-2; 7 bases line up with TRBD1. Germline V gene lookup returns CDR1 LGHNA and CDR2 YSLEER. This CDR3 is built from 15 residues. The V and J ends lost 4 bases and 3 bases, in that order; junction bases with no gene match: 8.

V is TRBV5-6 and J is TRBJ2-5; D gene ambiguous. Trimming took off 4 bases at V and 5 bases at J, with 18 bases between the two ends. In germline, CDR1 is SGHDT, CDR2 YYEEEE. The CDR3 contains 15 residues. CDR3 DNA sequence: TGTGCCAGCAGCCCCTCGACTTTGCGGTGGGAGACCCAGTACTTC. Amino acids: CASSPSTLRWETQYF.

This clone was found a few times. The chain carries TRBV9 and TRBJ1-3; TRBD1 might be the D (6 bases). Germline-derived CDR1 and CDR2 are SGDLS and YYNGEE. Trimming left V 4 bases short and J 2 bases short, with 13 bases between. CDR3 length: 15 amino acids. The DNA of the CDR3 is TGTGCCAGCAGCACGCGGACAGTAGCTGGAAACACCATATATTTT. Residues: CASSTRTVAGNTIYF.

This clone was picked up a small number of times. Other DNA sequences in the same sample also yield this CDR3. This rearrangement joins TRBV30 to TRBJ1-3; D gene unclear. CDR1 and CDR2 from the germline V gene are GTSNPN and SVGIG (reference sequence). CDR3 length: 13 residues. V shed 4 bases and J shed 0 bases, with 7 bases lying between them. CDR3 sequence reads: CAWTGGSGNTIYF. CDR3 coding DNA: TGTGCCTGGACAGGCGGCTCTGGAAACACCATATATTTT.

This chain links TRBV9 with TRBJ1-1; tentative D call: TRBD1 (5 bases). The CDR3 sequence is 14 residues long. V shed 4 bases and J shed 5 bases, with 15 bases lying between them. Germline CDR1 and CDR2: SGDLS and YYNGEE. The CDR3 loop reads CASSFGWAGTEAFF. CDR3 DNA sequence: TGTGCCAGCAGCTTCGGGTGGGCAGGGACTGAAGCTTTCTTT.

This clone was seen a few times. The genes are TRBV10-3 and TRBJ2-2; 8 bases agree with TRBD1. The CDR3 totals 14 residues. The trim removed 4 bases at V and 4 bases at J, leaving 2 bases unmatched. The germline V gene has CDR1 ENHRY and CDR2 SYGVKD. The CDR3 bases are TGTGCCATCAGTGGGACAGGGACCACCGGGGAGCTGTTTTTT. Residues: CAISGTGTTGELFF.

There are a few counts of this clone. The rearrangement joins TRBV4-3 to TRBJ1-5; D not resolved. The CDR3 sequence is 13 residues long. Germline V CDR1 and CDR2: LGHNA, YSLEER. V was clipped by 0 bases and J by 6 bases, with 6 bases between them. Here the CDR3 DNA reads TGCGCCAGCAGCCAAGATTATCGTCAGCCCCAGCATTTT. This codes for CASSQDYRQPQHF.

This clone has more than one count but fewer than ten. The chain is built from TRBV2 and TRBJ1-2, with TRBD1 identical over 7 bases. The V gene end was trimmed by 5 bases and the J gene end by 4 bases; junction bases not matched to a gene: 1. Germline V CDR1 and CDR2: SNHLY, FYNNEI. CDR3 size: 12 residues. For the CDR3, the DNA is TGTGCCAGCAGTACAGGGGCCTATGGCTACACCTTC. Translation gives CASSTGAYGYTF.

The J gene is TRBJ1-1, the V gene TRBV7-6; TRBD1 aligns across 7 bases. This CDR3 has 14 amino acids. The trim removed 5 bases at V and 1 base at J, leaving 4 bases unmatched. CDR1 is SGHVS, CDR2 FNYEAQ, per germline. Here the CDR3 DNA reads TGTGCCAGCAGCCCAGGGGGGGAGAACACTGAAGCTTTCTTT. Translation gives CASSPGGENTEAFF.

This clone was seen a few times. The rearrangement uses TRBV5-1 and TRBJ2-3; unclear D gene. V lost 5 bases, J lost 1 base, and 5 bases lay in between. Germline V gene data show CDR1 as SGHRS and CDR2 as YFSETQ. The CDR3 is 12 amino acids. The CDR3: CASSYGTDTQYF. DNA of the CDR3: TGCGCCAGCAGTTATGGCACAGATACGCAGTATTTT.

J is TRBJ2-7 and V is TRBV5-8; D is possibly TRBD1 (5 bases). In germline, CDR1 is SGHTS, CDR2 YDEGEE. This CDR3 spans 15 amino acids. The ends were cut back, 4 bases at V and 2 bases at J, with 16 bases in the middle. The CDR3 DNA reads TGTGCCAGCAGCCTGGGGCGTCCGGGCACCTACGAGCAGTACTTC. Its protein is CASSLGRPGTYEQYF.

This chain joins TRBV6-5 and TRBJ2-7, with D uncertain. This CDR3 comprises 12 residues. The germline V gene has CDR1 MNHEY and CDR2 SVGAGI. Trimming stripped 5 bases from V and 4 bases from J, with 9 bases between. CDR3 coding DNA: TGTGCCAGCAGTGCGACGCCGTACGAGCAGTACTTC. Its translation: CASSATPYEQYF.

In regard to this clone: This specimen includes other DNA sequences encoding the same CDR3. The chain is built from TRBV7-2 and TRBJ2-3; D is uncertain. The CDR3 totals 12 residues. V was clipped by 5 bases and J by 2 bases, with 5 bases between them. Germline-derived CDR1 and CDR2 are SGHTA and FQGNSA. CDR3 protein: CASSRNTDTQYF. The CDR3 bases are TGTGCCAGCAGCCGAAACACAGATACGCAGTATTTT.